The clone carrying this TCR beta chain was detected ten times or more. Its target is not known. After removal of 5 bases from V and 5 bases from J, the junction contained 6 bases not matched to a gene. The CDR3 contains 14 residues. CDR1 and CDR2 (germline): SGHTA, FQGNSA. This record comes from a study of T cell repertoires in cytomegalovirus infection. Study summary: CMV epitopes that were recently identified and HLA-C-restricted were used alongside well-studied HLA-B-restricted ones. Evidence of both CMV infection and a matching HLA type came from public TCR beta signatures.

Overall study findings and caveats: The response measured ex vivo was dominated by TCR beta clonotypes (HLA-C-restricted and CMV-specific).

Using its own MiXCR run on the reads, TCRdb lists one record per CDR3 protein. The top ten hold 43% of the sample, which has 400,000 to 600,000 distinct CDR3 sequences, under 45% seen once. The source is a human donor in good health (CMV status not recorded). Some clones in this sample may be carry-over from other donors' samples. The sample was cultured PBMCs, taken from culture after CMV antigen stimulation. This chain joins TRBV7-2 and TRBJ2-1, with 7 bases identical to TRBD1. The CDR3 sequence is CASSTPGQHNEQFF. As DNA, the CDR3 is TGTGCCAGCAGCACCCCGGGACAGCACAATGAGCAGTTCTTC.